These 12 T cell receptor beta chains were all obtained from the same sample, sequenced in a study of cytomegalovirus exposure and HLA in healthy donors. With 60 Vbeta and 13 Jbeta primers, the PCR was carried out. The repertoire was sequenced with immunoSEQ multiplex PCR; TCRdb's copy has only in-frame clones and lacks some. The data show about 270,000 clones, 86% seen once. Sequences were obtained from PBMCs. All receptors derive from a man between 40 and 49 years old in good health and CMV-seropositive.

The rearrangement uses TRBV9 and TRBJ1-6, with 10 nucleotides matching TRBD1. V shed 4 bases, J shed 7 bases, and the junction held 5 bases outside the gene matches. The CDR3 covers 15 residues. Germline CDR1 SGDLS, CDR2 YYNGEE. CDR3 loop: CASSPSTGGNSPLHF. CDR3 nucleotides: TGTGCCAGCAGCCCTTCGACAGGGGGCAATTCACCCCTCCACTTT.

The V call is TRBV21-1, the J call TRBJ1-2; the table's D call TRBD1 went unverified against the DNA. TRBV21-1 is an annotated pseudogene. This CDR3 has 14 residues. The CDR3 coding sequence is TGTGCCAGCAGGCAGGGGGCGCGTCGCTATGGCTACACCTTC. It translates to CASRQGARRYGYTF.

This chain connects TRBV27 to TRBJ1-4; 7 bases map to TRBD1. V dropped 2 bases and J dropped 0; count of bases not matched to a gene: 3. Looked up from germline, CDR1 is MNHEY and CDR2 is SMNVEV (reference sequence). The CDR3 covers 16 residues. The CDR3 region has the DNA TGTGCCAGCAGTTTAGTCGGGACAGCAACTAATGAAAAACTGTTTTTT. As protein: CASSLVGTATNEKLFF. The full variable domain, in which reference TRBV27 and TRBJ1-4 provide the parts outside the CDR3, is EAQVTQNPRYLITVTGKKLTVTCSQNMNHEYMSWYRQDPGLGLRQIYYSMNVEVTDKGDVPEGYKVSRKEKRNFPLILESPSPNQTSLYFCASSLVGTATNEKLFFGSGTQLSVL.

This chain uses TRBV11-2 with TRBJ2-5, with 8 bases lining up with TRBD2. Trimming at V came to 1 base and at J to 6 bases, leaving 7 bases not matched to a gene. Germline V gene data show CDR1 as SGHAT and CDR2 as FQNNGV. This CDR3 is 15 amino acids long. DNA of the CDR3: TGTGCCAGCAGCTTAGGGGAGCGGGAGAGAAAGACCCAGTACTTC. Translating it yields CASSLGERERKTQYF.

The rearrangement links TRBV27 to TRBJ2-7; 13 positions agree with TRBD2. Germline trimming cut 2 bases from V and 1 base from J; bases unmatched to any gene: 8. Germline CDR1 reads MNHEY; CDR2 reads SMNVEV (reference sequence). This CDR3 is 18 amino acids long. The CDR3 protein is CASSLTGLAGVRSYEQYF. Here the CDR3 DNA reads TGTGCCAGCAGTTTAACCGGACTAGCGGGAGTTCGTTCCTACGAGCAGTACTTC.

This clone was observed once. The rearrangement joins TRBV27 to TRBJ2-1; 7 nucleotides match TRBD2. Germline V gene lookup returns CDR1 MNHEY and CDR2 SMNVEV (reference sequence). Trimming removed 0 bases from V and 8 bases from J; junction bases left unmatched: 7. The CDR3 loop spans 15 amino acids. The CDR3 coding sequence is TGTGCCAGCAGTTTATCGAGCGGGAAGGGCTATGAGCAGTTCTTC. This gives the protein CASSLSSGKGYEQFF.

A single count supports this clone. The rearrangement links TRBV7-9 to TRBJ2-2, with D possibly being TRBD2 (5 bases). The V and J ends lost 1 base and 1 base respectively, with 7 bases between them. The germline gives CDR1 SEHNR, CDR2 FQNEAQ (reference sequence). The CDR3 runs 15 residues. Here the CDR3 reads CASSLDGMNTGELFF. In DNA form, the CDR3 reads TGTGCCAGCAGCTTAGACGGGATGAACACCGGGGAGCTGTTTTTT.

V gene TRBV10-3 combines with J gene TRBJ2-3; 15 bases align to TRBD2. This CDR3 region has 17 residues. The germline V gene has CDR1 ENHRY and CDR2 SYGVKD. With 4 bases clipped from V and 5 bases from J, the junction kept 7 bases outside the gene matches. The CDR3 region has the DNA TGTGCCATCAGTGGAGAAGGACTAGCGGGAGGGGGAGATACGCAGTATTTT. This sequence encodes CAISGEGLAGGGDTQYF.

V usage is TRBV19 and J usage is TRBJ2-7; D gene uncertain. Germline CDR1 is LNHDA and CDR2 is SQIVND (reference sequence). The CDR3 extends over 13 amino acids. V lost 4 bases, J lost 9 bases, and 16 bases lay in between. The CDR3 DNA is TGTGCCAGTAGTACCCCACCCTACGATGGGCAGTACTTC. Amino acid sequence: CASSTPPYDGQYF.

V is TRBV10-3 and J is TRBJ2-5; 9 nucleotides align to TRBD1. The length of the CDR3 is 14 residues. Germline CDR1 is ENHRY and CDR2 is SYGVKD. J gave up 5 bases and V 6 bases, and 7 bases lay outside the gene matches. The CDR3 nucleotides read TGTGCCATCAGGGGTGACAGGGGGATTGAGACCCAGTACTTC. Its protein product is CAIRGDRGIETQYF.

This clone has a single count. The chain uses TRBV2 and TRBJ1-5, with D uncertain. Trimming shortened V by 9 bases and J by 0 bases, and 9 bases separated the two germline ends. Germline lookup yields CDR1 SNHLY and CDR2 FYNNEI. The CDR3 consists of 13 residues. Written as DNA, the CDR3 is TGTGCCAGTAACGGGGTTAGCAATCAGCCCCAGCATTTT. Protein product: CASNGVSNQPQHF.

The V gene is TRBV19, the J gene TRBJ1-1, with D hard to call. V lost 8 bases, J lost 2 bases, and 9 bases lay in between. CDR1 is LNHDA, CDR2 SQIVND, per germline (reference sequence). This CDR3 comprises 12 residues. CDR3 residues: CASVAGNTEAFF. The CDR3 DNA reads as TGTGCCAGTGTGGCGGGCAACACTGAAGCTTTCTTT.